This T cell receptor beta chain was profiled in a study of metastatic and nonmetastatic thyroid tumors. Turning to the study itself: Both malignant and benign thyroid patients supplied peripheral blood and tumor or nodule tissue samples, across which the repertoires of these patients were then compared. Study outcomes and limitations: Malignant thyroid tumors reportedly exceeded benign nodules significantly in TCR beta diversity, with the difference appearing in blood and tumor.

A word on this clone: Antigen specificity is unknown.

Study processing details: To classify distant metastasis in papillary thyroid cancer, a model was built from CDR3 differences across clinicopathological groups. TCRdb redid the clone calls on the PCR reads using MiXCR. TCRdb's processing, not the study's, gives the V and J calls here. The sample shows some 16,000 clones, less than 20% of them seen only once. Treatment of any kind had been given to no patient before thyroid surgery. Germline V lookup: CDR1 SGHRS, CDR2 YFSETQ. This CDR3 spans 18 amino acids. V was cut by 0 bases and J by 0 bases, with 13 bases left in between. J is TRBJ2-6 and V is TRBV5-1; D is undetermined. The sequence was collected from a female donor with papillary thyroid cancer or a benign thyroid nodule (not recorded which). Some clones in this sample may be carry-over from other donors' samples. The sample was blood. CDR3 DNA sequence: TGCGCCAGCAGCTTGGACAGAACCTTATTCTCTGGGGCCAACGTCCTGACTTTC. Protein product: CASSLDRTLFSGANVLTF.